One sample yielded the 28 T cell receptor beta chains listed below, sequenced in a study of glioma-infiltrating T cells. Amplification of TCR alpha and beta CDR3 regions from RNA used iRepertoire nested multiplex PCR. Using its own MiXCR run on the multiplex PCR reads, TCRdb lists one record per CDR3 protein. The sample includes around 140,000 distinct CDR3 sequences, about two fifths of them seen just once. The specimen was glioma tissue, nonneoplastic brain tissue, or PBMCs (not recorded which). Source of these receptors: a human donor with low-grade glioma or glioblastoma, undergoing nonglioma brain surgery, or in good health (not recorded which).

The rearrangement uses TRBV6-1 and TRBJ2-2; 7 nucleotides line up with TRBD2. The trim removed 6 bases at V and 6 bases at J, leaving 13 bases unmatched. CDR3 length equals 16 residues. The germline gives CDR1 MNHNS, CDR2 SASEGT. As DNA, the CDR3 is TGTGCCAGCAGAGTCCGGGCGGGAGTTGTTTCCGGGGAGCTGTTTTTT. Its translation: CASRVRAGVVSGELFF.

V usage is TRBV29-1 and J usage is TRBJ2-7; 12 bases align to TRBD1. The CDR3 sequence is 13 residues long. After removal of 4 bases from V and 5 bases from J, the junction contained 3 bases not matched to a gene. The V gene's germline CDR1 is SQVTM and CDR2 ANQGSEA. CDR3 residues: CSVGGTGGNEQYF. As DNA, the CDR3 is TGCAGCGTTGGCGGGACAGGGGGCAACGAGCAGTACTTC.

CDR3 nucleotide sequence: TGTGCCATCAGTCCGACAGGGGGCGAAGAGACCCAGTACTTC. Its translation is CAISPTGGEETQYF. The V gene is TRBV10-3, the J gene TRBJ2-5, with 10 bases fitting TRBD1. Germline CDR1 reads ENHRY; CDR2 reads SYGVKD. This CDR3 is 14 amino acids long. J gave up 3 bases and V 5 bases, and 3 bases lay outside the gene matches.

This clonotype showed up just a few times. The rearrangement uses TRBV18 and TRBJ2-5; D may be TRBD1 or TRBD2 (5 bases each). This CDR3 has 14 amino acids. V dropped 4 bases and J dropped 10 bases, with 19 bases sitting between them. In germline, CDR1 is KGHSH, CDR2 LQKENI. The CDR3 spells CASSLGPKSMNQYF. The CDR3 coding sequence is TGTGCCAGCTCACTGGGACCGAAGAGCATGAACCAGTACTTC. The whole variable domain, filled in from reference TRBV18 and TRBJ2-5, reads NAGVMQNPRHLVRRRGQEARLRCSPMKGHSHVYWYRQLPEEGLKFMVYLQKENIIDESGMPKERFSAEFPKEGPSILRIQQVVRGDSAAYFCASSLGPKSMNQYFGPGTRLLVL.

This clonotype was counted at least ten times. The chain is built from TRBV20-1 and TRBJ2-1, with unresolved D. CDR3 length: 15 residues. V lost 2 bases to trimming and J lost 0 bases, with 11 bases between them. The germline gives CDR1 DFQATT, CDR2 SNEGSKA (reference sequence). The CDR3 DNA follows: TGCAGTGCTAGACATGCCGAGCTCTCCTACAATGAGCAGTTCTTC. Its protein is CSARHAELSYNEQFF.

This clonotype has a count of ten or more. This sequence joins TRBV6-1 and TRBJ2-7; 9 positions agree with TRBD1. Germline lookup yields CDR1 MNHNS and CDR2 SASEGT. CDR3 length equals 15 residues. J gave up 5 bases and V 6 bases, and 11 bases lay outside the gene matches. DNA for the CDR3: TGTGCCAGCAGCCAACGGGACAGGGAAGCCCACGAGCAGTACTTC. Translating gives CASSQRDREAHEQYF.

The sample holds a few counts of this clonotype. J is TRBJ2-6 and V is TRBV6-1; D is ambiguous. Germline-derived CDR1 and CDR2 are MNHNS and SASEGT. V gave up 6 bases and J gave up 0 bases, with 6 bases separating them. The CDR3 is 14 residues long. The CDR3 loop is CASRVGSGANVLTF. CDR3 coding DNA: TGTGCCAGCAGGGTCGGCTCTGGGGCCAACGTCCTGACTTTC.

The chain couples TRBV2 to TRBJ2-7, with D possibly being TRBD2 (7 bases). The CDR3 is made up of 14 amino acids. Trimming removed 5 bases at V and 2 bases at J, with 13 bases between. Germline-derived CDR1 and CDR2 are SNHLY and FYNNEI. CDR3 region: CASSSGGGPYEQYF. The DNA of the CDR3 is TGTGCCAGCAGTTCCGGCGGGGGCCCCTACGAGCAGTACTTC.

A remark on this clonotype: A single base separates this from a much larger clone, so it may be a read error. The J gene is TRBJ2-1, the V gene TRBV6-2 or TRBV6-3; TRBD1 matches at 7 bases. From germline, CDR1 is MNHEY and CDR2 SVGEGT. This CDR3 contains 14 residues. The CDR3 DNA is TGTGCCAGCAGTTCTTTGGACAGGTACAATGAGCGGTTCTTC. This encodes CASSSLDRYNERFF.

Comments on this clonotype: One end of the junction does not line up with germline, which may come from a read error. The chain recombines TRBV20-1 with TRBJ1-3, with D perhaps TRBD1 (6 bases). CDR1 DFQATT and CDR2 SNEGSKA come from the germline V gene (reference sequence). This CDR3 spans 14 amino acids. The CDR3 DNA follows: TGCAGTGCAACAGCCAGGGGCTCTGGAAACACCATATGTTTT. It is translated as CSATARGSGNTICF.

This clonotype was observed a handful of times. The gene calls are TRBV6-1 and TRBJ1-6; 8 nucleotides align to TRBD1. Germline V gene data show CDR1 as MNHNS and CDR2 as SASEGT. The CDR3 runs to 17 residues. V lost 4 bases to trimming and J lost 3 bases; unmatched junction nucleotides: 8. The chain's CDR3 is CASSGGSTGDYNSPLHF. For the CDR3, the DNA is TGTGCCAGCAGTGGGGGGTCGACAGGGGACTATAATTCACCCCTCCACTTT.

This chain links TRBV2 with TRBJ1-5; no clear D. Germline CDR1 is SNHLY and CDR2 is FYNNEI. Trimming cost V 1 base and J 1 base, with 5 bases left between them. The CDR3 has 14 residues. CDR3 in DNA: TGTGCCAGCAGTGAAGGGGAAAGCAATCAGCCCCAGCATTTT. Protein: CASSEGESNQPQHF.

The genes are TRBV6-2 or TRBV6-3 and TRBJ1-3; no firm D call. Trimming shortened V by 4 bases and J by 4 bases, and 11 bases separated the two germline ends. This CDR3 has 14 amino acids. From germline, CDR1 is MNHEY and CDR2 SVGEGT. CDR3 sequence reads: CASSFFLIGNTIYF. CDR3 DNA sequence: TGTGCCAGCAGTTTCTTTCTGATCGGAAACACCATATATTTT.

The chain is built from TRBV12-3 or TRBV12-4 and TRBJ1-5; 7 bases are a match to TRBD1. J gave up 3 bases and V 5 bases, and 4 bases lay outside the gene matches. The CDR3 consists of 14 residues. The CDR3 loop is CASSPQGINQPQHF. CDR3 sequence (DNA): TGTGCCAGCAGTCCACAGGGGATCAATCAGCCCCAGCATTTT.

This clonotype was counted only a few times. This sequence joins TRBV24-1 and TRBJ2-1, with 14 bases matching TRBD2. Per the germline V gene, CDR1 is KGHDR and CDR2 is SFDVKD. There are 17 residues in the CDR3. V trimming: 3 bases; J trimming: 4 bases; junction bases outside the gene matches: 4. The CDR3 DNA is TGTGCCACCAGTGATCCGGGGACTAGCGGGAGATACAATGAGCAGTTCTTC. This codes for CATSDPGTSGRYNEQFF.

This clonotype appeared a few times. This sequence joins TRBV25-1 and TRBJ2-2; D unclear. Trimming took off 2 bases at V and 3 bases at J, with 7 bases between the two ends. The CDR3 consists of 14 residues. Germline lookup yields CDR1 MGHDK and CDR2 SYGVNS. The DNA of the CDR3 is TGTGCCAGCAGTGAAACCAAATACACCGGGGAGCTGTTTTTT. It specifies CASSETKYTGELFF.

There are a few counts of this clonotype. The chain carries TRBV6-2 or TRBV6-3 and TRBJ2-7; 8 nucleotides match TRBD1. V gave up 6 bases and J gave up 3 bases; unmatched junction bases: 7. This CDR3 contains 14 residues. Germline CDR1 is MNHEY and CDR2 is SVGEGT. The CDR3 loop is CASSLAQGVYEQYF. The CDR3 DNA is TGTGCCAGCAGCTTAGCACAGGGGGTCTACGAGCAGTACTTC.

The V and J genes are TRBV7-9 and TRBJ2-3, with 11 bases identical to TRBD2. Germline CDR1 is SEHNR and CDR2 is FQNEAQ (reference sequence). The CDR3 covers 16 residues. Trimming cost V 0 bases and J 2 bases; bases outside gene matches: 1. CDR3 in DNA: TGTGCCAGCAGCTTAGCTAGCGGGAGGGCCACAGATACGCAGTATTTT. This gives the protein CASSLASGRATDTQYF.

Regarding this clonotype: This may be a read error, as it is one base from a much larger clone. The chain combines TRBV27 with TRBJ1-1; D may be TRBD1 (5 bases). Germline loops: CDR1 MNHEY, CDR2 SMNVEV (reference sequence). The length of the CDR3 is 14 residues. Trimming shortened V by 7 bases and J by 1 base, and 13 bases separated the two germline ends. CDR3 amino acids: CASIPGPTNTEAFF. CDR3 sequence (DNA): TGTGCCAGCATTCCGGGACCGACGAACACTGAAGCTTTCTTT.

This clonotype was counted a few times. The V gene is TRBV7-9, the J gene TRBJ2-5; no definite D call. The CDR3 spans 12 residues. Germline CDR1 reads SEHNR; CDR2 reads FQNEAQ (reference sequence). V was pared by 5 bases and J by 5 bases, with 9 bases between. The CDR3 reads CASSDFGETQYF. CDR3 sequence (DNA): TGTGCCAGCAGCGACTTTGGGGAGACCCAGTACTTC. Supplemented by reference TRBV7-9 and TRBJ2-5, the full variable domain reads DTGVSQNPRHKITKRGQNVTFRCDPISEHNRLYWYRQTLGQGPEFLTYFQNEAQLEKSRLLSDRFSAERPKGSFSTLEIQRTEQGDSAMYLCASSDFGETQYFGPGTRLLVL.

In this sample, this clonotype turned up a few times. The genes are TRBV6-2 or TRBV6-3 and TRBJ1-1; no clear D gene. Germline V gives CDR1 MNHEY, CDR2 SVGEGT. Trimming removed 4 bases at V and 5 bases at J, with 11 bases between. The length of the CDR3 is 13 residues. This CDR3 reads CASSFERWTEAFF. The CDR3 DNA reads TGTGCCAGCAGTTTCGAGCGGTGGACTGAAGCTTTCTTT.

The CDR3 loop is CASSYDGIENTEAFF. In nucleotides, the CDR3 is TGTGCCAGCAGTTACGACGGAATAGAGAACACTGAAGCTTTCTTT. V usage is TRBV6-6 and J usage is TRBJ1-1; D gene ambiguous. The V gene's germline CDR1 is MNHNY and CDR2 SVGAGI (reference sequence). Trimming pared 2 bases from V and 1 base from J, leaving 11 bases between. The CDR3 runs 15 residues.

This rearrangement joins TRBV6-5 to TRBJ2-7; TRBD1 matches 7 bases. The CDR3 length is 13 residues. Unmatched junction bases numbered 3, after V lost 0 bases and J lost 7 bases. Germline CDR1 reads MNHEY; CDR2 reads SVGAGI. The CDR3 region has the DNA TGTGCCAGCAGTTACTCACAGGGGAATGAGCAGTACTTC. This translates into CASSYSQGNEQYF.

The V call is TRBV18, the J call TRBJ2-7, with D possibly being TRBD2 (5 bases). The germline V gene has CDR1 KGHSH and CDR2 LQKENI. V lost 4 bases and J 2 bases, leaving 12 bases between the germline ends. The CDR3 has 14 amino acids. Here the CDR3 DNA reads TGTGCCAGCTCACGAGGTAGGGAGCCCTACGAGCAGTACTTC. Translation gives CASSRGREPYEQYF. The entire variable domain, with the rest obtained from reference TRBV18 and TRBJ2-7, is as follows: NAGVMQNPRHLVRRRGQEARLRCSPMKGHSHVYWYRQLPEEGLKFMVYLQKENIIDESGMPKERFSAEFPKEGPSILRIQQVVRGDSAAYFCASSRGREPYEQYFGPGTRLTVT.

This clonotype has a count of ten or more. J is TRBJ1-1 and V is TRBV4-1; 7 bases are shared with TRBD1. This CDR3 spans 13 amino acids. J lost 0 bases, V lost 6 bases, and 1 base had no gene match. Per germline, CDR1 MGHRA and CDR2 YSYEKL. The CDR3 region has the DNA TGCGCCAGCAGACAGGGGATGAACACTGAAGCTTTCTTT. It translates to CASRQGMNTEAFF.

This clonotype showed up just a few times. The V gene is TRBV19, the J gene TRBJ2-2; D is uncertain. The CDR3 is 14 residues long. Trimming cost V 6 bases and J 6 bases, with 14 bases left between them. Germline assignment: CDR1 LNHDA and CDR2 SQIVND (reference sequence). The CDR3, as DNA: TGTGCCAGTAGCCCCATGAGTGCGTCCGGGGAGCTGTTTTTT. This translates into CASSPMSASGELFF.

This clonotype has just a few counts. The chain links TRBV18 to TRBJ1-1; D is ambiguous. The V gene's germline CDR1 is KGHSH and CDR2 LQKENI. This CDR3 is 13 amino acids long. V was pared by 3 bases and J by 1 base, with 6 bases between. CDR3 in DNA: TGTGCCAGCTCACCTACCCCGAACACTGAAGCTTTCTTT. It specifies CASSPTPNTEAFF.

V gene TRBV6-2 or TRBV6-3 combines with J gene TRBJ2-3; D call uncertain. The germline V gene encodes CDR1 MNHEY and CDR2 SVGEGT. The CDR3 covers 14 residues. The V end was cut by 2 bases, the J end by 1 base, with 7 bases between. The CDR3 reads CASSYQKGTDTQYF. CDR3 coding DNA: TGTGCCAGCAGTTACCAAAAGGGCACAGATACGCAGTATTTT.